This T cell receptor (beta chain) was observed in a study of human T cells and chemical hapten exposure (dated by TCRdb to about 2021). Background for the entire study: For sensitization, 2% DPC in acetone was applied to an approximately 2 cm by approximately 2 cm area of upper inner arm skin. Libraries were combined into a pool for sequencing, and differences in TCR yield between samples came mainly from small differences in library volumes within the pool. Blood samples were taken from patients before sensitization (week 0) and then at 2, 6 and about 24 weeks after DPC sensitization. Most of the patients in the cohort were female, and the cohort covered alopecia areata with under or over 50% scalp involvement, alopecia totalis and alopecia universalis. The study tracked peripheral blood TCR repertoire changes in vivo during primary and secondary sensitization to the hapten diphenylcyclopropenone (DPC) in alopecia patients. Patients additionally received weekly therapeutic DPC doses to the scalp throughout the approximately 22-week study period. Blood for TCR sequencing was provided by twenty-nine alopecia patients at one to four time points (pre-sensitization, 2, 6 and 24 weeks). Patch testing on the upper back used Finn chambers containing 0.01% DPC, with scoring done after 6 days according to International Contact Dermatitis Research Group standards. Overall study outcomes, separate from this receptor: No change with DPC sensitization was found in the number of TCRs above 1 in 1000 frequency, and no evidence of global repertoire structure alterations was found. Because every patient had alopecia, a presumed autoimmune disease, the patients' immune response might differ from that of healthy individuals. Expanded TCRs formed significantly more large CDR3 similarity clusters than pre-sensitization or healthy control sets, consistent with antigen-driven responses. Patch test score correlated positively with the number of PT1 expanded TCRs, reaching significance at thresholds 8, 16 and 32 but not at 4. Repeated subsampling changed both the strength of the expansion versus patch-test correlation and the threshold at which the correlation became significant.

On this clonotype itself: Its antigen has not been determined. Base qualities are missing; no much larger clone stands one base away.

The label giving this sample's time point can be read as: patch test 2, 6 weeks after DPC sensitization. The treatment or condition label on this specimen signifies: therapeutic diphenylcyclopropenone sensitization with weekly scalp DPC. At each patch-test visit, blood was drawn before the patch test was applied. Patients were eligible if aged 18 to 70, diagnosed with alopecia and judged suitable for DPC therapy, and pregnant patients were excluded. Total RNA was extracted from unfractionated whole blood that had been collected in Tempus Blood RNA tubes. Libraries were prepared through RACE. These reads were obtained on a NextSeq 500. During library preparation, unique molecular identifiers were attached to individual cDNA molecules so that TCRs could be counted quantitatively and reproducibly. From each blood RNA sample, both TCR alpha and TCR beta chains were sequenced. In the source study's methods: The median number of TCRs per sample was roughly 98,000, ranging from roughly 23,224 to 690,600. V, J and CDR3 annotation of the TCR reads was carried out using the Decombinator software suite. To make PS versus PT1 abundance plots, every sample was subsampled to the same number of TCRs (28,000). TCRs were defined as expanded if absent before sensitization and observed at least eight times at the 2-week time point. TCRdb ran its own pipeline on the public reads, namely fastp trimming at Q25 and MiXCR clone calling, and kept in-frame beta chains. Here each entry gathers all rows of one CDR3 protein and keeps the most common genes and DNA. The authors' filters were not applied to this entry. A total of 20,000 to 30,000 distinct CDR3 sequences appear in this sample, 9.4% of them only once. The ten largest account for about 7% of the sample.

The CDR3 has 11 amino acids, counting the end cysteine and phenylalanine. The CDR3 DNA has 33 bases and is translated from base 1. From a lookup of the germline V gene, CDR1 and CDR2 are MNHEY and SVGEGT. V gives up 4 bases and J gives up 9 bases, and the segment between their germline ends measures 6 bases. The chain employs TRBV6-2 or TRBV6-3 and TRBJ2-2, with the D gene not clear enough to name. The sequencing used whole blood, collected in connection with sensitization to the hapten diphenylcyclopropenone (DPC). This receptor was identified in a man aged 25-45 years with alopecia areata. Some clones in this sample may be carry-over from other donors' samples. The nucleotides are TGTGCCAGCAGTTCAATCTGGGAGCTGTTTTTT. Its coded protein is CASSSIWELFF.